Each of the 32 T cell receptor beta chains below was sequenced from the same sample in a study of CD8 T cells in ankylosing spondylitis. From the 5' RACE reads, TCRdb called clonotypes with MiXCR, one entry per CDR3 protein. This sample carries some 350,000 distinct CDR3 sequences, about 15% of them seen once, and the ten largest clones take 0.9% to 1.2%. The specimen was blood, either unsorted or a sorted T cell fraction (not recorded which). The receptors were sampled from a male donor with ankylosing spondylitis or in good health (not recorded which).

This clonotype came up a few times. CDR3 nucleotide sequence: TGTGCCAGCGGAGACAGGGGACCCCTCTATACGCAGTATTTT. Protein product: CASGDRGPLYTQYF. This rearrangement joins TRBV28 to TRBJ2-3, with 8 bases lining up with TRBD1. This CDR3 has 14 residues. The germline CDR1 and CDR2 sequences are MDHEN and SYDVKM. Trimming cost V 8 bases and J 7 bases; bases outside gene matches: 11.

This clonotype was detected ten times or more. The CDR3 is CASSLRGQNTEAFF. The CDR3 region has the DNA TGTGCCAGCAGTCTGCGGGGCCAGAACACTGAAGCTTTCTTT. The V gene is TRBV12-3 or TRBV12-4, the J gene TRBJ1-1, with a possible D match to TRBD1 (5 bases). V was cut by 5 bases and J by 1 base, with 11 bases left in between. The CDR3 is 14 residues long.

This clonotype was recorded many times. This chain connects TRBV5-1 to TRBJ1-5, with 9 positions matching TRBD1. Germline V gene sequence: CDR1 SGHRS, CDR2 YFSETQ. This CDR3 has 15 residues. With V trimmed by 7 bases and J by 3 bases, 8 bases remained unmatched. The CDR3 spells CASRKTGGNNQPQHF. CDR3 nucleotides: TGCGCCAGCCGAAAGACAGGGGGAAACAATCAGCCCCAGCATTTT.

The chain couples TRBV10-2 to TRBJ1-3; a weak D match, TRBD1 (6 bases). Germline CDR1 reads WSHSY; CDR2 reads SAAADI. CDR3 size: 14 residues. Trimming cost V 10 bases and J 0 bases, with 13 bases left between them. The CDR3 here is CATGDTSSGNTIYF. The DNA of the CDR3 is TGCGCCACCGGGGACACGAGCTCTGGAAACACCATATATTTT.

This clonotype was observed a handful of times. The chain combines TRBV5-1 with TRBJ1-1; unclear D gene. This CDR3 spans 13 amino acids. Germline assignment: CDR1 SGHRS and CDR2 YFSETQ. With 0 bases removed from V and 3 bases from J, the gap between germline ends came to 6 bases. As DNA, the CDR3 is TGCGCCAGCAGCTTGGAGAAGGACACTGAAGCTTTCTTT. Encoded protein: CASSLEKDTEAFF.

This chain uses TRBV2 with TRBJ2-5, with 11 bases fitting TRBD2. Trimming at V came to 6 bases and at J to 5 bases, leaving 8 bases not matched to a gene. CDR1 is SNHLY and CDR2 is FYNNEI in the germline V gene. CDR3 size: 15 residues. The CDR3 region has the DNA TGTGCCAGCAGGGAAATAGCGGGAGGGCCGGAGACCCAGTACTTC. Protein sequence: CASREIAGGPETQYF.

The genes are TRBV5-1 and TRBJ2-2, with 8 positions matching TRBD1. Germline V gene lookup returns CDR1 SGHRS and CDR2 YFSETQ. J was trimmed by 4 bases and V by 0 bases; bases with no gene match: 5. This CDR3 region has 16 residues. CDR3 region: CASSLVAGGATGELFF. The CDR3 coding sequence is TGCGCCAGCAGCTTGGTGGCAGGGGGCGCCACCGGGGAGCTGTTTTTT.

This clonotype showed up many times. The chain joins TRBV28 to TRBJ1-2; D not certain. Trimming took off 3 bases at V and 3 bases at J, with 11 bases between the two ends. The germline gives CDR1 MDHEN, CDR2 SYDVKM. This CDR3 region has 14 residues. CDR3 in amino acids: CASSLPRSHYGYTF. The DNA of the CDR3 is TGTGCCAGCAGTTTGCCTCGATCCCACTATGGCTACACCTTC.

The chain carries TRBV30 and TRBJ2-3, with D unresolved. V was cut by 3 bases and J by 6 bases, with 10 bases left in between. Germline lookup yields CDR1 GTSNPN and CDR2 SVGIG (reference sequence). The CDR3 sequence is 12 residues long. CDR3 amino acids: CAWRALGDTQYF. The CDR3 nucleotides read TGTGCCTGGAGGGCCCTGGGGGATACGCAGTATTTT.

This clonotype has only a few counts. This rearrangement joins TRBV6-1 to TRBJ2-1; 8 positions agree with TRBD1. This CDR3 region has 15 residues. V gave up 7 bases and J gave up 4 bases; unmatched junction bases: 9. Germline V gene data show CDR1 as MNHNS and CDR2 as SASEGT. The CDR3 protein is CASTPDRGVYNEQFF. Written as DNA, the CDR3 is TGTGCCAGCACCCCAGACAGGGGTGTTTACAATGAGCAGTTCTTC.

This clonotype was picked up a small number of times. The chain couples TRBV12-3 or TRBV12-4 to TRBJ2-3; D remains ambiguous. This CDR3 region has 15 residues. The germline V and J ends were trimmed by 8 bases and 4 bases, with 19 bases remaining between them. Here the CDR3 reads CASAEGQIGADTQYF. CDR3 in DNA: TGTGCCAGCGCTGAAGGGCAGATAGGCGCAGATACGCAGTATTTT.

This clonotype was seen only a few times. The genes are TRBV7-2 and TRBJ1-1, with D unclear. CDR1 SGHTA and CDR2 FQGNSA come from the germline V gene. Trimming took off 6 bases at V and 6 bases at J, with 20 bases between the two ends. CDR3 size: 15 residues. The CDR3 loop is CASRANFLPLPEAFF. CDR3 bases: TGTGCCAGCAGAGCAAACTTCCTCCCGCTGCCTGAAGCTTTCTTT.

V and J are TRBV25-1 and TRBJ2-7; maybe TRBD1 (6 bases). This CDR3 contains 14 residues. CDR1 and CDR2 from the germline V gene are MGHDK and SYGVNS. With 5 bases removed from V and 1 base from J, the gap between germline ends came to 12 bases. Here the CDR3 reads CASSPHQGSYEQYF. The CDR3 coding sequence is TGTGCCAGCAGTCCGCACCAGGGGTCCTACGAGCAGTACTTC.

This clonotype has ten or more counts. The chain is built from TRBV29-1 and TRBJ2-4, with TRBD1 matching over 8 bases. Germline values: CDR1 SQVTM, CDR2 ANQGSEA. J gave up 1 base and V 7 bases, and 12 bases lay outside the gene matches. CDR3 length: 16 amino acids. The CDR3 is CSARSRGQGAKNIQYF. The CDR3 DNA sequence: TGCAGCGCGCGCAGCAGGGGGCAAGGGGCCAAAAACATTCAGTACTTC.

Only a few counts were recorded for this clonotype. The gene calls are TRBV12-3 or TRBV12-4 and TRBJ1-3; TRBD1 agrees at 7 bases. CDR3 length: 13 amino acids. The junction had 6 bases not matched to a gene; V was cut back by 5 bases and J by 8 bases. The CDR3 region has the DNA TGTGCCAGCAGTCCAAGGGGGCGAGACACCATATATTTT. As protein: CASSPRGRDTIYF.

In its sample, this clonotype was seen a few times. The chain links TRBV10-3 to TRBJ1-1; tentatively, D is TRBD1 (6 bases). Germline lookup yields CDR1 ENHRY and CDR2 SYGVKD. The CDR3 has 16 residues. Trimming removed 5 bases from V and 0 bases from J, with 16 bases in between. The CDR3 loop reads CAISTGQGQMNTEAFF. For the CDR3, the DNA is TGTGCCATCAGTACCGGTCAGGGGCAGATGAACACTGAAGCTTTCTTT.

This clonotype was counted a few times. The chain is built from TRBV20-1 and TRBJ2-1; D may be TRBD1 (6 bases). The CDR3 runs to 12 residues. CDR1 is DFQATT, CDR2 SNEGSKA, per germline (reference sequence). V was cut by 1 base and J by 11 bases, with 12 bases left in between. The CDR3 DNA is TGCAGTGCTAGAGCCCCCGGACAGAAGCAGTTCTTC. Its protein is CSARAPGQKQFF.

This clonotype was counted a few times. The chain is built from TRBV5-5 and TRBJ2-1, with D possibly being TRBD1 (5 bases). Germline V gene data show CDR1 as SGHKS and CDR2 as YYEKEE (reference sequence). V lost 2 bases and J 2 bases, leaving 11 bases between the germline ends. The CDR3 consists of 15 residues. The CDR3 sequence is CASSFMGLTYNEQFF. The CDR3 coding sequence is TGTGCCAGCAGCTTCATGGGGCTCACCTACAATGAGCAGTTCTTC.

The CDR3 DNA is TGTGCCAGCAGGGGCGTGAGCACAGATACGCAGTATTTT. Protein: CASRGVSTDTQYF. J is TRBJ2-3 and V is TRBV2; D uncertain. The V end lost 6 bases, the J end lost 0 bases, and 7 bases lay between the germline ends. The CDR3 loop spans 13 amino acids. Germline CDR1 and CDR2: SNHLY and FYNNEI.

This clonotype was counted at least ten times. J is TRBJ2-7 and V is TRBV12-3 or TRBV12-4; D unclear. V lost 5 bases and J 1 base, leaving 3 bases between the germline ends. The CDR3 sequence is 11 residues long. The CDR3 region has the DNA TGTGCCAGCAGTGATTCCTACGAGCAGTACTTC. Translating it yields CASSDSYEQYF.

The sample holds a few counts of this clonotype. The rearrangement links TRBV11-2 to TRBJ2-3, with 9 bases aligning to TRBD1. The ends lost 3 bases at V and 6 bases at J; junction bases unmatched: 19. The CDR3 consists of 19 residues. Germline lookup yields CDR1 SGHAT and CDR2 FQNNGV. In DNA form, the CDR3 reads TGTGCCAGCAGCTTTCTGGTTGGGGGGGCGGGACAGGGCATCGATACGCAGTATTTT. It specifies CASSFLVGGAGQGIDTQYF.

The chain uses TRBV4-2 and TRBJ2-7; tentatively, D is TRBD2 (5 bases). The CDR3 has 15 amino acids. The ends were cut back, 4 bases at V and 2 bases at J, with 15 bases in the middle. The germline V gene encodes CDR1 LGHNA and CDR2 YNFKEQ. DNA for the CDR3: TGTGCCAGCAGCCTAACCAATTCGGGGACCTACGAGCAGTACTTC. The encoded protein is CASSLTNSGTYEQYF.

This clonotype has just a few counts. This chain links TRBV27 with TRBJ1-6; no clear D. CDR1 MNHEY and CDR2 SMNVEV come from the germline V gene (reference sequence). CDR3 size: 13 residues. CDR3 nucleotide sequence: TGTGCGGCGGGGAGCTCCTATAATTCACCCCTCCACTTT. Its protein is CAAGSSYNSPLHF.

V usage is TRBV20-1 and J usage is TRBJ1-1, with 9 bases identical to TRBD1. CDR3 length: 13 residues. Trimming removed 3 bases from V and 4 bases from J; junction bases left unmatched: 3. Germline V gene data show CDR1 as DFQATT and CDR2 as SNEGSKA (reference sequence). In DNA form, the CDR3 reads TGCAGTGCTAGTCGGGACAGGGTCACTGAAGCTTTCTTT. Its translation: CSASRDRVTEAFF.

V and J are TRBV10-1 and TRBJ2-5; perhaps TRBD1 as D (6 bases). The CDR3 runs 14 residues. The germline gives CDR1 WNHNN, CDR2 SYGVQD (reference sequence). Trimming stripped 8 bases from V and 7 bases from J, with 20 bases between. Here the CDR3 reads CASRQDSSSGTQYF. CDR3 bases: TGCGCCAGCCGGCAGGACAGCTCCTCGGGGACCCAGTACTTC.

This clonotype was seen a few times. J is TRBJ2-1 and V is TRBV24-1; D may be TRBD1 (5 bases). In germline, CDR1 is KGHDR, CDR2 SFDVKD. The CDR3 runs 13 residues. V lost 5 bases, J lost 3 bases, and 7 bases lay in between. CDR3 DNA: TGTGCCACCAGTGCTACAGGCTACAATGAGCAGTTCTTC. This encodes CATSATGYNEQFF.

The sample holds a few counts of this clonotype. The chain links TRBV18 to TRBJ2-7; D possibly corresponds to TRBD1 (5 bases). The germline CDR1 and CDR2 sequences are KGHSH and LQKENI. The CDR3 sequence is 15 residues long. Between the trimmed V and J ends, which lost 1 base and 0 bases, there was a span of 10 bases. The CDR3 DNA is TGTGCCAGCTCACCACAGGGGATAGCCTCCTACGAGCAGTACTTC. This codes for CASSPQGIASYEQYF.

There are a few counts of this clonotype. The chain uses TRBV14 and TRBJ2-1; 7 nucleotides agree with TRBD2. The CDR3 consists of 14 residues. V lost 4 bases, J lost 9 bases, and 9 bases stayed unmatched. The V gene's germline CDR1 is SGHDN and CDR2 FVKESK. In nucleotides, the CDR3 is TGTGCCAGCAGCCCATGGGGGGGATCCGGTGAGCAGTTCTTC. Translating gives CASSPWGGSGEQFF.

The V and J genes are TRBV14 and TRBJ1-1, with D tentatively TRBD1 (6 bases). This CDR3 spans 16 amino acids. CDR1 is SGHDN and CDR2 is FVKESK in the germline V gene. Trimming took 1 base from V and 5 from J, leaving 17 bases between them. Here the CDR3 reads CASSQASRGWETEAFF. The DNA for the CDR3 is TGTGCCAGCAGCCAAGCTTCCAGGGGCTGGGAGACTGAAGCTTTCTTT.

This clonotype was seen only a few times. CDR3 sequence (DNA): TGTGCCAGCACTCGACAGGGAAGCACTGAAGCTTTCTTT. Amino acids: CASTRQGSTEAFF. This chain links TRBV5-5 with TRBJ1-1; 7 bases are shared with TRBD1. The CDR3 has 13 amino acids. Germline-derived CDR1 and CDR2 are SGHKS and YYEKEE (reference sequence). Germline trimming cut 6 bases from V and 4 bases from J; bases unmatched to any gene: 6.

CDR3 in amino acids: CASSLATVTEAFF. The CDR3 bases are TGCGCCAGCAGCTTGGCCACGGTCACTGAAGCTTTCTTT. The chain recombines TRBV5-1 with TRBJ1-1; no firm D call. Germline V gene data show CDR1 as SGHRS and CDR2 as YFSETQ. The V and J ends lost 0 bases and 4 bases respectively, with 7 bases between them. The length of the CDR3 is 13 residues.

The chain couples TRBV5-1 to TRBJ1-2; D is undetermined. V gave up 0 bases and J gave up 1 base, with 13 bases separating them. CDR3 length equals 16 residues. Germline values: CDR1 SGHRS, CDR2 YFSETQ. The CDR3 is CASSLGVAGINYGYTF. The CDR3 DNA follows: TGCGCCAGCAGCTTGGGAGTGGCGGGGATTAACTATGGCTACACCTTC.